A single sample is the source of the 8 T cell receptor beta chains below, sequenced in a study of control samples from healthy donors and cancer patients. This table comes from immunoSEQ multiplex PCR, and its TCRdb copy is limited to in-frame clones, with some not included. Among 85,000 to 90,000 clones listed, more than 75% were seen once. The specimen sequenced was blood. These receptors all come from a woman aged 40 to 55 in good health.

This clone has just one count. This chain joins TRBV5-5 and TRBJ2-7, with 8 bases lining up with TRBD2. The CDR3 totals 15 residues. Germline values: CDR1 SGHKS, CDR2 YYEKEE (reference sequence). With 0 bases clipped from V and 2 bases from J, the junction kept 4 bases outside the gene matches. The CDR3 DNA reads as TGTGCCAGCAGCTTGGAGGGGACTAGTCCCTACGAGCAGTACTTC. Amino acids: CASSLEGTSPYEQYF.

This clone has a single count. V gene TRBV19 combines with J gene TRBJ1-5; D unclear. This CDR3 has 13 residues. The germline CDR1 and CDR2 sequences are LNHDA and SQIVND (reference sequence). V shed 4 bases and J shed 1 base, with 5 bases lying between them. In DNA form, the CDR3 reads TGTGCCAGTAGTAGTACAAGCAATCAGCCCCAGCATTTT. It codes for CASSSTSNQPQHF.

This rearrangement joins TRBV20-1 to TRBJ1-4; D remains unclear. The V and J ends lost 7 bases and 4 bases respectively, with 7 bases between them. This CDR3 has 11 residues. Germline V gives CDR1 DFQATT, CDR2 SNEGSKA (reference sequence). CDR3: CSGRFNEKLFF. In DNA, the CDR3 is TGCAGTGGCAGATTTAATGAAAAACTGTTTTTT.

This sequence joins TRBV6-5 and TRBJ2-5; D is possibly TRBD1 (6 bases). V gave up 6 bases and J gave up 5 bases, with 13 bases separating them. CDR3 size: 13 residues. The V gene's germline CDR1 is MNHEY and CDR2 SVGAGI. CDR3 nucleotide sequence: TGTGCCAGCAGCGCACAGGGCATGGAGACCCAGTACTTC. Translated: CASSAQGMETQYF.

J is TRBJ1-2 and V is TRBV7-9; weak D call: TRBD1 (5 bases). The CDR3 extends over 13 amino acids. The germline V gene has CDR1 SEHNR and CDR2 FQNEAQ (reference sequence). V lost 6 bases and J lost 3, with 11 bases in between. In DNA, the CDR3 is TGTGCCAGCAGTATCGACAGCTACTATGGCTACACCTTC. This gives the protein CASSIDSYYGYTF.

This clone was observed a few times. The genes are TRBV7-2 and TRBJ2-4, with a weak D call TRBD2 (5 bases). Trimming cost V 1 base and J 0 bases, with 13 bases left between them. The CDR3 is 17 amino acids. The germline gives CDR1 SGHTA, CDR2 FQGNSA. The CDR3, as DNA: TGTGCCAGCAGCTTAGGGTTCGGGGTGGCAGCCAAAAACATTCAGTACTTC. Residues: CASSLGFGVAAKNIQYF.

In nucleotides, the CDR3 is TGCAGCGTTTATACAGTGGCTGAGCAGTTCTTC. This gives the protein CSVYTVAEQFF. V and J are TRBV29-1 and TRBJ2-1; D call uncertain. This CDR3 spans 11 amino acids. The ends were cut back, 5 bases at V and 9 bases at J, with 11 bases in the middle. Looked up from germline, CDR1 is SQVTM and CDR2 is ANQGSEA.

The rearrangement joins TRBV10-3 to TRBJ2-7; D is tentatively TRBD1 or TRBD2 (5 bases each). The CDR3 covers 15 residues. The V end lost 4 bases, the J end lost 1 base, and 14 bases lay between the germline ends. Per germline, CDR1 ENHRY and CDR2 SYGVKD. This CDR3 reads CAISGPGTRSYEQYF. CDR3 nucleotides: TGTGCCATCAGTGGGCCCGGGACGCGTTCCTACGAGCAGTACTTC.